The 13 T cell receptor beta chains below all came from one sample that was sequenced in a study of blood T cell repertoires in COVID-19. Generated by immunoSEQ multiplex PCR, the TCRdb table keeps only in-frame clones and is missing some. The data show about 500,000 clones, approximately 90% seen once. Sequenced material: PBMCs or T cells enriched from blood (not recorded which). The receptors stem from a woman younger than 30 who had recovered from COVID-19.

The CDR3 sequence: CAWSQAGTSVADTQYF. The CDR3 coding sequence is TGTGCCTGGAGTCAAGCCGGGACTAGCGTTGCAGATACGCAGTATTTT. The rearrangement joins TRBV30 to TRBJ2-3; 10 nucleotides align to TRBD2. The CDR3 spans 16 residues. Losses at the gene ends were 2 bases for V and 4 bases for J; bases not matched to a gene: 9. CDR1 is GTSNPN, CDR2 SVGIG, per germline (reference sequence).

The chain joins TRBV6-2 or TRBV6-3 to TRBJ2-5, with 9 nucleotides matching TRBD1. The CDR3 consists of 16 residues. Looked up from germline, CDR1 is MNHEY and CDR2 is SVGEGT. Unmatched junction bases numbered 12, after V lost 6 bases and J lost 4 bases. The CDR3 DNA follows: TGTGCCAGCAGCCCTTTAACAGGGGGCCTGGGAGAGACCCAGTACTTC. Encoded protein: CASSPLTGGLGETQYF.

J is TRBJ1-3 and V is TRBV10-3, with a weak D call TRBD1 (5 bases). The CDR3 spans 15 residues. The V end lost 3 bases, the J end lost 4 bases, and 13 bases lay between the germline ends. The germline V gene encodes CDR1 ENHRY and CDR2 SYGVKD. CDR3 amino acids: CAISDGGKTGNTIYF. The CDR3, as DNA: TGTGCCATCAGTGACGGGGGAAAAACCGGAAACACCATATATTTT.

The rearrangement links TRBV4-1 to TRBJ1-6; D may be TRBD1 (5 bases). The CDR3 length is 17 residues. V lost 4 bases and J lost 7, with 20 bases in between. Germline V gene lookup returns CDR1 MGHRA and CDR2 YSYEKL. CDR3 DNA sequence: TGCGCCAGCAGCCCGTTTTCAGGAGGGGTAGGGAATTCACCCCTCCACTTT. It encodes CASSPFSGGVGNSPLHF.

The chain has TRBV6-5 and TRBJ2-1, with 12 nucleotides matching TRBD2. The CDR3 totals 16 residues. After removal of 4 bases from V and 10 bases from J, the junction contained 11 bases not matched to a gene. Germline values: CDR1 MNHEY, CDR2 SVGAGI. The CDR3 loop is CASSSFASGGASEQFF. The CDR3 region has the DNA TGTGCCAGCAGTTCCTTCGCTAGCGGGGGGGCCTCCGAGCAGTTCTTC.

The chain links TRBV2 to TRBJ2-3, with D possibly being TRBD1 (6 bases). Germline loops: CDR1 SNHLY, CDR2 FYNNEI. V gave up 6 bases and J gave up 1 base, with 11 bases separating them. This CDR3 is 14 amino acids long. The CDR3 reads CASSPKGGTDTQYF. CDR3 nucleotide sequence: TGTGCCAGCAGCCCGAAGGGGGGCACAGATACGCAGTATTTT.

This clone was seen once. The chain links TRBV7-2 to TRBJ1-1; D gene uncertain. This CDR3 has 14 amino acids. V was shortened by 5 bases and J by 2 bases, with 12 bases between the two germline ends. Per germline, CDR1 SGHTA and CDR2 FQGNSA. CDR3 nucleotide sequence: TGTGCCAGCAGCCCTCTAGGCATCAACACTGAAGCTTTCTTT. This sequence encodes CASSPLGINTEAFF. Complete variable domain (other parts from reference TRBV7-2 and TRBJ1-1): GAGVSQSPSNKVTEKGKDVELRCDPISGHTALYWYRQSLGQGLEFLIYFQGNSAPDKSGLPSDRFSAERTGGSVSTLTIQRTQQEDSAVYLCASSPLGINTEAFFGQGTRLTVV.

This clone appeared a single time. The chain recombines TRBV4-1 with TRBJ1-1; possible D gene TRBD1, 6 bases. The CDR3 sequence is 13 residues long. Germline loops: CDR1 MGHRA, CDR2 YSYEKL. V lost 4 bases, J lost 4 bases, and 10 bases lay in between. CDR3 nucleotide sequence: TGCGCCAGCAGCCTAACAGGGACCACTGAAGCTTTCTTT. Amino acid sequence: CASSLTGTTEAFF.

The genes are TRBV15 and TRBJ2-5, with D uncertain. V was clipped by 8 bases and J by 1 base, with 8 bases between them. In germline, CDR1 is LNHNV, CDR2 YYDKDF (reference sequence). This CDR3 spans 12 amino acids. CDR3 residues: CATGRRQETQYF. In DNA form, the CDR3 reads TGTGCCACCGGCCGCCGCCAAGAGACCCAGTACTTC.

The chain is built from TRBV5-1 and TRBJ1-1; D remains unclear. Trimming left V 4 bases short and J 6 bases short, with 10 bases between. CDR3 length equals 12 residues. Germline lookup yields CDR1 SGHRS and CDR2 YFSETQ. The CDR3 DNA is TGCGCCAGCAGCGGCCCCGGGGCTGAAGCTTTCTTT. It specifies CASSGPGAEAFF.

CDR3 loop: CASSIEGTGTLGQPQHF. CDR3 DNA sequence: TGTGCCAGTAGTATAGAAGGTACCGGGACTCTTGGTCAGCCCCAGCATTTT. The rearrangement links TRBV19 to TRBJ1-5, with D maybe TRBD1 (5 bases). The CDR3 is made up of 17 amino acids. Germline lookup yields CDR1 LNHDA and CDR2 SQIVND (reference sequence). Trimming stripped 0 bases from V and 6 bases from J, with 18 bases between.

This sequence joins TRBV2 and TRBJ2-1; D perhaps matches TRBD2 (6 bases). Germline CDR1 is SNHLY and CDR2 is FYNNEI. The V end was cut by 4 bases, the J end by 4 bases, with 14 bases between. CDR3 length equals 15 residues. The chain's CDR3 is CASSGDSGGYNEQFF. DNA of the CDR3: TGTGCCAGCAGTGGCGATAGCGGAGGATACAATGAGCAGTTCTTC.

The chain joins TRBV5-6 to TRBJ2-7; 8 bases line up with TRBD1. There are 15 residues in the CDR3. V was pared by 4 bases and J by 2 bases, with 8 bases of the junction left unmatched. CDR1 is SGHDT, CDR2 YYEEEE, per germline. The CDR3 coding sequence is TGTGCCAGCAGCCTTTCCGGGACAGGTGCCTACGAGCAGTACTTC. This sequence encodes CASSLSGTGAYEQYF.